This entry features one T cell receptor beta chain sequence. RNA amounts of roughly 0.5 to 1 ug underwent reverse transcription with random hexamers. Amplification of TCR beta CDR3 across 54 Vbeta and 13 Jbeta was performed with immunoSEQ multiplex PCR. TCRdb itself ran the immunoSEQ multiplex PCR reads through MiXCR, one entry per CDR3 protein. The sample records hundreds of thousands of distinct CDR3 sequences, 75% to 90% being singletons. The data originate from a study of CD8 T cells in Susac syndrome. V was trimmed by 2 bases and J by 0 bases, leaving 7 bases between them. This CDR3 comprises 14 residues. CDR1 and CDR2 from the germline V gene are LGHNT and FRNRAP. TCR beta sequencing was performed on blood CD8+ and CD4+ T cells. Each multiple sclerosis control was a treatment-naive patient with relapsing-remitting disease that was either stable or active. FACS was used to enrich TEMRA cells, whereas the CD8+ and CD4+ T cells were obtained by negative isolation.

The V gene is TRBV12-5, the J gene TRBJ2-5; unclear D gene. The specimen sequenced was CD8+ T cells from PBMCs. The receptor comes from a human donor with multiple sclerosis. This chain's CDR3 is CASGLSPYQETQYF. For the CDR3, the DNA is TGTGCTAGTGGTTTGTCCCCGTACCAAGAGACCCAGTACTTC.